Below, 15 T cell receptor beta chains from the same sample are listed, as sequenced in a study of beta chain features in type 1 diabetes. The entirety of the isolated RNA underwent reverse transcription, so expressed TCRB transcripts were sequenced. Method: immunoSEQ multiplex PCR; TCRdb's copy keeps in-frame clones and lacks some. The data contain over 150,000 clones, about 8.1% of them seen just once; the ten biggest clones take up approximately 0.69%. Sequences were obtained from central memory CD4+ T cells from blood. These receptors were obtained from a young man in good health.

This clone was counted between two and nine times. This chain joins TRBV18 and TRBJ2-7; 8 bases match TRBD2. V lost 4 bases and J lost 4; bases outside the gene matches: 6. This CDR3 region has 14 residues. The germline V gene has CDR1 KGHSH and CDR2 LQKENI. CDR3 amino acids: CASSQGAGEYEQYF. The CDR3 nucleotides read TGTGCCAGCTCACAAGGAGCGGGGGAGTACGAGCAGTACTTC.

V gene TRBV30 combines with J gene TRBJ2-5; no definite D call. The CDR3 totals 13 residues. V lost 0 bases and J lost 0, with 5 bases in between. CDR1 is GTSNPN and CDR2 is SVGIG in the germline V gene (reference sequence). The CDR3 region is CAWSVGNQETQYF. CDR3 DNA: TGTGCCTGGAGTGTGGGCAACCAAGAGACCCAGTACTTC.

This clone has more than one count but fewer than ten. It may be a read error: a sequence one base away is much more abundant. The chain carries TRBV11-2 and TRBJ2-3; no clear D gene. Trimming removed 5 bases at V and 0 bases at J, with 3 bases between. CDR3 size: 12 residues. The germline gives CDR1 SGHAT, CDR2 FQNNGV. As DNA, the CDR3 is TGTGCCAGCAGCCCTAGCACAGATACGCAGTATTTT. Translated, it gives CASSPSTDTQYF.

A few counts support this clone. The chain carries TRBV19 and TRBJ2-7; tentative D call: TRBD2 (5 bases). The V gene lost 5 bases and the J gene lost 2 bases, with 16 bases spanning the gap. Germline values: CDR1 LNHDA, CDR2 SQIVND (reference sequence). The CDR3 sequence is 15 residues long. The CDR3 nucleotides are TGTGCCAGTAGTCCTCAAGCGGACCTTCCCTACGAGCAGTACTTC. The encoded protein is CASSPQADLPYEQYF.

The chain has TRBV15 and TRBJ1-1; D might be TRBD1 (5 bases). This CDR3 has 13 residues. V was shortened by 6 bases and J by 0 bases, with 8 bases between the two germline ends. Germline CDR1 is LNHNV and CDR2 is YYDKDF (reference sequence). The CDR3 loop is CATRADMNTEAFF. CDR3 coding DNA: TGTGCCACCAGGGCGGACATGAACACTGAAGCTTTCTTT.

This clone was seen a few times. The CDR3 nucleotides are TGTGCCAGCAGGCGAAACAGCGGGCGATCATACGAGCAGTACTTC. As protein: CASRRNSGRSYEQYF. The genes are TRBV11-2 and TRBJ2-7; a weak D match, TRBD2 (6 bases). The CDR3 is 15 amino acids. V was pared by 6 bases and J by 4 bases, with 19 bases between. From germline, CDR1 is SGHAT and CDR2 FQNNGV. The entire variable domain, with the rest obtained from reference TRBV11-2 and TRBJ2-7, is as follows: EAGVAQSPRYKIIEKRQSVAFWCNPISGHATLYWYQQILGQGPKLLIQFQNNGVVDDSQLPKDRFSAERLKGVDSTLKIQPAKLEDSAVYLCASRRNSGRSYEQYFGPGTRLTVT.

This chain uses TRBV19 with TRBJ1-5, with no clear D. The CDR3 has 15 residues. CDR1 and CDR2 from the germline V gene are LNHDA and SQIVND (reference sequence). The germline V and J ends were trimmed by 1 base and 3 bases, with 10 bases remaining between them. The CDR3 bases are TGTGCCAGTAGTATAGTAGGACTCCTCAATCAGCCCCAGCATTTT. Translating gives CASSIVGLLNQPQHF.

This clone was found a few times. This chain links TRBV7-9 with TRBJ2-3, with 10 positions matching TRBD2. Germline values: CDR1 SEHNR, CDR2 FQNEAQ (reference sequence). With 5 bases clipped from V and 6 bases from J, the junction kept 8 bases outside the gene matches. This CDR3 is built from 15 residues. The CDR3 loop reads CASSIGLAGADTQYF. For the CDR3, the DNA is TGTGCCAGCAGCATAGGGCTAGCGGGAGCCGATACGCAGTATTTT.

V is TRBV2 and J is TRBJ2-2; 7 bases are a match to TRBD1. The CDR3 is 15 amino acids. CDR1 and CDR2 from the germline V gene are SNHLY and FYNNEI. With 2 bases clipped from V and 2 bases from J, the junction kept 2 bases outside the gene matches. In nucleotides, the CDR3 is TGTGCCAGCAGTGAAAACAGGGGTAACACCGGGGAGCTGTTTTTT. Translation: CASSENRGNTGELFF.

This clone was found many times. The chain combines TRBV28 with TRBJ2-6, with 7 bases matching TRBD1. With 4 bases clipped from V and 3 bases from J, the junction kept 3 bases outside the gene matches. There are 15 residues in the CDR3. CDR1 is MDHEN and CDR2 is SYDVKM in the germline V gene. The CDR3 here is CASSSTGSGANVLTF. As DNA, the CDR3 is TGTGCCAGCAGTTCGACAGGGAGTGGGGCCAACGTCCTGACTTTC.

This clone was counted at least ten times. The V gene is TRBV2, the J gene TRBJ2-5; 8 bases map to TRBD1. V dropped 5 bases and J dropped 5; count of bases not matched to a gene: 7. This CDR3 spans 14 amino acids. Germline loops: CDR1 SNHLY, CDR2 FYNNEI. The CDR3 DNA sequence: TGTGCCAGCAGTCCATCAGACAGGGGTGAGACCCAGTACTTC. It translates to CASSPSDRGETQYF.

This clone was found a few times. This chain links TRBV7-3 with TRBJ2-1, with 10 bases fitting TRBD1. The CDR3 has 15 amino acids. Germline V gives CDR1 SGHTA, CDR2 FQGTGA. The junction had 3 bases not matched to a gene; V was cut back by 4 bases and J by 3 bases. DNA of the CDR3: TGTGCCAGCAGCTCAGGGACAGGGGACTACAATGAGCAGTTCTTC. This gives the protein CASSSGTGDYNEQFF.

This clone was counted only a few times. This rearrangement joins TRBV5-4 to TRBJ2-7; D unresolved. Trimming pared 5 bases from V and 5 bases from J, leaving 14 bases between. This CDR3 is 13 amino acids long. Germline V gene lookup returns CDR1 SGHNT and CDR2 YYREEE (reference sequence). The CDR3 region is CASRPESIHEQYF. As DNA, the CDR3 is TGTGCCAGCAGACCGGAGTCTATCCACGAGCAGTACTTC.

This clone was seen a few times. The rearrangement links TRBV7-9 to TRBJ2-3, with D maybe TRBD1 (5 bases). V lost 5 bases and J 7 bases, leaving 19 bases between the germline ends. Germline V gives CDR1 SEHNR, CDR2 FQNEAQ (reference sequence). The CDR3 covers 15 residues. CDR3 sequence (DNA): TGTGCCAGCAGCCTTTTAGACAGTCTGAGATATACGCAGTATTTT. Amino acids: CASSLLDSLRYTQYF. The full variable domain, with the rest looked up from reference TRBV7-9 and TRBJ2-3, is DTGVSQNPRHKITKRGQNVTFRCDPISEHNRLYWYRQTLGQGPEFLTYFQNEAQLEKSRLLSDRFSAERPKGSFSTLEIQRTEQGDSAMYLCASSLLDSLRYTQYFGPGTRLTVL.

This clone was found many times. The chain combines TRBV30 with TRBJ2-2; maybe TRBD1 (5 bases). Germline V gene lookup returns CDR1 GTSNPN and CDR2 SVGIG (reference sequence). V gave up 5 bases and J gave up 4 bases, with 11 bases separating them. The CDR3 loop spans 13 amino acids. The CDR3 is CAWGRGFTGELFF. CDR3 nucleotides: TGTGCCTGGGGAAGGGGTTTCACCGGGGAGCTGTTTTTT.